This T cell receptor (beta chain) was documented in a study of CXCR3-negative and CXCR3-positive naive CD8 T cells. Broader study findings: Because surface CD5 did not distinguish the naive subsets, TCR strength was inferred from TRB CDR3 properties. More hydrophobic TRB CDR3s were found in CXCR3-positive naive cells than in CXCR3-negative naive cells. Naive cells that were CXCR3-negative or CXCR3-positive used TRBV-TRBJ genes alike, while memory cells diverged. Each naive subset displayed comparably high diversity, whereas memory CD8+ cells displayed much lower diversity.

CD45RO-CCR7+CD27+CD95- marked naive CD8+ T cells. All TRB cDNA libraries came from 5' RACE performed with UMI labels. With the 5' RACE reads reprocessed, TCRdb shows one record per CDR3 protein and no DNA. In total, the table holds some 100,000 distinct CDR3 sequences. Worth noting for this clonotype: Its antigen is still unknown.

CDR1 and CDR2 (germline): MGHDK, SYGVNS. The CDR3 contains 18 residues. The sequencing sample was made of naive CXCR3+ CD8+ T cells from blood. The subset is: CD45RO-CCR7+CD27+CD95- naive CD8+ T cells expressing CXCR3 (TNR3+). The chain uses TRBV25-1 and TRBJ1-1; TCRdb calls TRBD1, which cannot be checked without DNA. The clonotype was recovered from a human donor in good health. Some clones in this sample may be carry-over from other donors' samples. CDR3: CASSGGTIFEKVESEAFF.